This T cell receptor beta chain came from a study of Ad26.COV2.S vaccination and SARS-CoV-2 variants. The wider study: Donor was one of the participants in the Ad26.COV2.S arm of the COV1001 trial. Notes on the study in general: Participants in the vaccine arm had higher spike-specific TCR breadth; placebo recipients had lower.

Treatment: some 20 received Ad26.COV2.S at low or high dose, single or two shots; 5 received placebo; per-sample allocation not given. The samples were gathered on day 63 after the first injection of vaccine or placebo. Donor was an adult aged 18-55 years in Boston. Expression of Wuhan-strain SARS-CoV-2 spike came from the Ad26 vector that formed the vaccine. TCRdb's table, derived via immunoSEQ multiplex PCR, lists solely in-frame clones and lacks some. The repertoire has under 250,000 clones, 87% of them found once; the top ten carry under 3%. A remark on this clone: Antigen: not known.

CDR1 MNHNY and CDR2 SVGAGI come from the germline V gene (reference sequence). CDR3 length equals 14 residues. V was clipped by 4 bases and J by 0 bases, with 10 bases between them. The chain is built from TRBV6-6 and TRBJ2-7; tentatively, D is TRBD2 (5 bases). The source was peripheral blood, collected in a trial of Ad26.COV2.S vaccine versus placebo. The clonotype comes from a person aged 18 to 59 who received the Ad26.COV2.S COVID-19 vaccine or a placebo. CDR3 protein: CASSSPGDSYEQYF. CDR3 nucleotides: TGTGCCAGCAGTTCCCCCGGGGACTCCTACGAGCAGTACTTC.